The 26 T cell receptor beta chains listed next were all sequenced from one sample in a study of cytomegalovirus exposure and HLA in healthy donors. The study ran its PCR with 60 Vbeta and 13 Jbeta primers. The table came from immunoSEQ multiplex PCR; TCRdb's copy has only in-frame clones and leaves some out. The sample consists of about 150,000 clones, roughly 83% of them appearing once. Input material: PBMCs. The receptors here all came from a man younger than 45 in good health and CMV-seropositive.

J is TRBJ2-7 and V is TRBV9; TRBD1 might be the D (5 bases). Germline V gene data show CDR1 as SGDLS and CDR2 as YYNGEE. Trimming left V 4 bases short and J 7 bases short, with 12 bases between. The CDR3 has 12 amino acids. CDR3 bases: TGTGCCAGCAGCTTCCAGGGTGGAGAGCAGTACTTC. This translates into CASSFQGGEQYF.

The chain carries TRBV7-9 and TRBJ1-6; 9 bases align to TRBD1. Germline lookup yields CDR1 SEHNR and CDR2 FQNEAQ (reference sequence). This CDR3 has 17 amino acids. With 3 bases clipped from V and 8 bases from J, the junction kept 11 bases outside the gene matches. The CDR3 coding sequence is TGTGCCAGCAGCTTCCCCACAGGGGGCCTAGGAGATTCACCCCTCCACTTT. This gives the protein CASSFPTGGLGDSPLHF.

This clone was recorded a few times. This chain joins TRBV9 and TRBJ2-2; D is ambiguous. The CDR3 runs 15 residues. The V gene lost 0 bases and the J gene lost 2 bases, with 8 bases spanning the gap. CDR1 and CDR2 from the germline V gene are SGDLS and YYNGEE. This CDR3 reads CASSVDQINTGELFF. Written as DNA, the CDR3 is TGTGCCAGCAGCGTAGATCAGATAAACACCGGGGAGCTGTTTTTT.

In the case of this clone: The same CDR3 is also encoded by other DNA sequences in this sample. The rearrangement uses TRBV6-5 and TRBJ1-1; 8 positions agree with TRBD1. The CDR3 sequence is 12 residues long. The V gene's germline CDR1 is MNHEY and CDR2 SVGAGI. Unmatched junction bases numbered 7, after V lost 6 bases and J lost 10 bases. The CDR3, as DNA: TGTGCCAGCAGCCCCAGGGGGCAAGCAGCTTTCTTT. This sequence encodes CASSPRGQAAFF.

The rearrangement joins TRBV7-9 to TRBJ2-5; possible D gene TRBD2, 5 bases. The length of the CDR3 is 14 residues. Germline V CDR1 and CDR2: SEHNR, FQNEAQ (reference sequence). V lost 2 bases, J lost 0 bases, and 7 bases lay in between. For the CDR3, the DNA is TGTGCCAGCAGCTTAAAGAGGGACCAAGAGACCCAGTACTTC. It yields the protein CASSLKRDQETQYF.

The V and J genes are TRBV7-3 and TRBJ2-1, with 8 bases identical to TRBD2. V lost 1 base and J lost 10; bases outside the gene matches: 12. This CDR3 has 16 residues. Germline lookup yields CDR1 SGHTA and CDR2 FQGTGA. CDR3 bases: TGTGCCAGCAGCTTAAGGACGGGAGGGCCCCCGAGGGAGCAGTTCTTC. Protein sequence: CASSLRTGGPPREQFF. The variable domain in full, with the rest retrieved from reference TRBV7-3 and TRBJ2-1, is GAGVSQTPSNKVTEKGKYVELRCDPISGHTALYWYRQSLGQGPEFLIYFQGTGAADDSGLPNDRFFAVRPEGSVSTLKIQRTERGDSAVYLCASSLRTGGPPREQFFGPGTRLTVL.

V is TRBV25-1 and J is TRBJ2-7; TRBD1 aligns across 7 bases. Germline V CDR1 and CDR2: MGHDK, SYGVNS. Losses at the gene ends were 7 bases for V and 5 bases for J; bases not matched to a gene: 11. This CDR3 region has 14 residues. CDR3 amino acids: CASNRGQGVDEQYF. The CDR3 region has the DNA TGTGCCAGCAATAGGGGGCAGGGGGTCGACGAGCAGTACTTC.

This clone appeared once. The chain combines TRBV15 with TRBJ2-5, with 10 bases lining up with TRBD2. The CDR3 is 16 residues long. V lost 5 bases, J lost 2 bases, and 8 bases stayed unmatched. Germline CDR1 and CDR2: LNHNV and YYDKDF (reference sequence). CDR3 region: CATSRRTSGFQETQYF. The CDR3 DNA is TGTGCCACCAGCCGCAGGACTAGCGGATTTCAAGAGACCCAGTACTTC.

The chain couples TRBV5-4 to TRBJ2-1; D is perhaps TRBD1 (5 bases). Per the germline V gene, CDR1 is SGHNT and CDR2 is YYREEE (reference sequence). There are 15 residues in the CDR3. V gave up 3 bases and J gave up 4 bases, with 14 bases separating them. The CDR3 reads CASSSQGTIYNEQFF. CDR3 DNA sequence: TGTGCCAGCAGCTCGCAGGGCACCATATACAATGAGCAGTTCTTC.

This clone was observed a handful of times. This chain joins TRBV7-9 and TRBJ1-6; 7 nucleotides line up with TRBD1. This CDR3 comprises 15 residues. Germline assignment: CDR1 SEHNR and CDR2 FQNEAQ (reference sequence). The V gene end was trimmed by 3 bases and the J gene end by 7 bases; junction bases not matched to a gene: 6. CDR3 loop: CASSLATGINSPLHF. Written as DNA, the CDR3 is TGTGCCAGCAGCTTGGCGACAGGGATAAATTCACCCCTCCACTTT.

CDR3 protein: CASSQSGADSYEQYF. The CDR3 bases are TGCGCCAGCAGCCAGAGCGGGGCGGACTCCTACGAGCAGTACTTC. The gene calls are TRBV4-3 and TRBJ2-7; 7 nucleotides agree with TRBD2. The CDR3 is made up of 15 amino acids. The V and J ends lost 3 bases and 0 bases, in that order; junction bases with no gene match: 5. Looked up from germline, CDR1 is LGHNA and CDR2 is YSLEER.

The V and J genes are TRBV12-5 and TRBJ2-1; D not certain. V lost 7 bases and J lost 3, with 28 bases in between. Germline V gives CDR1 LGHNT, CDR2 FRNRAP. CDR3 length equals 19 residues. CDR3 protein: CASAPEMGPTKSFYNEQFF. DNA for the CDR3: TGTGCTAGTGCCCCTGAAATGGGCCCAACCAAATCTTTCTACAATGAGCAGTTCTTC.

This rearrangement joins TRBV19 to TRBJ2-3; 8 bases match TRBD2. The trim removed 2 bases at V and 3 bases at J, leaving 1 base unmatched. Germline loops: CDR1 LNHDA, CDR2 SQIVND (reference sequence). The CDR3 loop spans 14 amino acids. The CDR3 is CASSILAGTDTQYF. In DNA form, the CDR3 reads TGTGCCAGTAGTATATTAGCGGGGACAGATACGCAGTATTTT.

The CDR3 nucleotides read TGTGCCAGCAGTTTTGCAGGGATGAGGGAGACCCAGTACTTC. Encoded protein: CASSFAGMRETQYF. The genes are TRBV27 and TRBJ2-5; possibly TRBD1 for D (5 bases). V lost 3 bases, J lost 5 bases, and 13 bases lay in between. Germline V gene data show CDR1 as MNHEY and CDR2 as SMNVEV (reference sequence). The CDR3 loop spans 14 amino acids.

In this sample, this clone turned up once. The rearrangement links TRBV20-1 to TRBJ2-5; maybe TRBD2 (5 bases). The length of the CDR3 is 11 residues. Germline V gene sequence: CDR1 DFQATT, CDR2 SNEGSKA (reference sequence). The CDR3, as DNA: TGCAGCCTCGACTACTTGGGGACCCAGTACTTC. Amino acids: CSLDYLGTQYF.

The CDR3, as DNA: TGTGCCAGCAGCTTGGGTACGGGGGGCGATACGCAGTATTTT. It yields the protein CASSLGTGGDTQYF. The genes are TRBV5-6 and TRBJ2-3; D is possibly TRBD2 (7 bases). From germline, CDR1 is SGHDT and CDR2 YYEEEE. The CDR3 is 14 residues long. Between the trimmed V and J ends, which lost 0 bases and 6 bases, there was a span of 11 bases.

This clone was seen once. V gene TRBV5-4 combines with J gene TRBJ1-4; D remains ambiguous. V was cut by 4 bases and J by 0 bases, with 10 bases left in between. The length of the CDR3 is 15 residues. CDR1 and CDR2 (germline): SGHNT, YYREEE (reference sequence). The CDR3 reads CASSPSPSTNEKLFF. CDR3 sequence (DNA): TGTGCCAGCAGCCCCTCTCCTTCAACTAATGAAAAACTGTTTTTT.

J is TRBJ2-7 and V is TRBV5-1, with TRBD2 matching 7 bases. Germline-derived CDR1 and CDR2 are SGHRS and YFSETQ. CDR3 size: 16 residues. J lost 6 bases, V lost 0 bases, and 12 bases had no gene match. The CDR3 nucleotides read TGCGCCAGCAGCTTGGAGCCAGCGGGGAAGTCTAGCGAGCAGTACTTC. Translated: CASSLEPAGKSSEQYF. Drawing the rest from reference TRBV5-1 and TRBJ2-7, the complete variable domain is KAGVTQTPRYLIKTRGQQVTLSCSPISGHRSVSWYQQTPGQGLQFLFEYFSETQRNKGNFPGRFSGRQFSNSRSEMNVSTLELGDSALYLCASSLEPAGKSSEQYFGPGTRLTVT.

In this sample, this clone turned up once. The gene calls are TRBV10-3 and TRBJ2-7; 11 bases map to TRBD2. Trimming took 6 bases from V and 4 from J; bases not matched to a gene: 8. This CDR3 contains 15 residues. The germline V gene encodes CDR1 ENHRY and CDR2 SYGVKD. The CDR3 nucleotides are TGTGCCATCAGCGGGGGCGTAGCGGGAGGGTACGAGCAGTACTTC. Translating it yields CAISGGVAGGYEQYF.

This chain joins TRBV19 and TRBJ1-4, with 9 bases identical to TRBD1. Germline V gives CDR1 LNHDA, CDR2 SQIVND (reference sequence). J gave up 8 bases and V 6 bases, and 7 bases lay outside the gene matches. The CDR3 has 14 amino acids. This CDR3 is CASRLQGAGEKLFF. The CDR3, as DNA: TGTGCCAGTAGGCTACAGGGGGCTGGGGAAAAACTGTTTTTT.

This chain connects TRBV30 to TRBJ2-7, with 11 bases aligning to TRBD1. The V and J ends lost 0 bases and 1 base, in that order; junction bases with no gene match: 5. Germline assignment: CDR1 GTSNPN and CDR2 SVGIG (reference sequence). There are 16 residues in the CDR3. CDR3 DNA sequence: TGTGCCTGGAGTGTACTCGGGACAGGGGGTTCCTACGAGCAGTACTTC. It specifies CAWSVLGTGGSYEQYF.

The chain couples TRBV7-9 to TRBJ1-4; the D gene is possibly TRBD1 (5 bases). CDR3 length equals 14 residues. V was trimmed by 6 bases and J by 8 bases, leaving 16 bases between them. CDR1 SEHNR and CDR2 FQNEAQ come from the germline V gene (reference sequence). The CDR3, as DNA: TGTGCCAGCAGTAACTCAGGGCTCCTAGAAAAACTGTTTTTT. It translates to CASSNSGLLEKLFF. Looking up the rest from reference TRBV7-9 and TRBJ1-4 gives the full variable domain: DTGVSQNPRHKITKRGQNVTFRCDPISEHNRLYWYRQTLGQGPEFLTYFQNEAQLEKSRLLSDRFSAERPKGSFSTLEIQRTEQGDSAMYLCASSNSGLLEKLFFGSGTQLSVL.

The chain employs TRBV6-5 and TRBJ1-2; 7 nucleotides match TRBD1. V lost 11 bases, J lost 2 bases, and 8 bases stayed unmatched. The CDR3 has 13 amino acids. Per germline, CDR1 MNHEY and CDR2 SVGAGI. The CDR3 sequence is CASRQGENYGYTF. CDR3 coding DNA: TGTGCCTCCAGACAGGGAGAGAACTATGGCTACACCTTC.

The chain's CDR3 is CSVEDRAGENGDYGYTF. The CDR3 bases are TGCAGCGTTGAAGATAGGGCAGGGGAGAATGGGGACTATGGCTACACCTTC. The rearrangement uses TRBV29-1 and TRBJ1-2; maybe TRBD1 (6 bases). Trimming removed 0 bases from V and 3 bases from J, with 20 bases in between. The CDR3 totals 17 residues. Germline V lookup: CDR1 SQVTM, CDR2 ANQGSEA.

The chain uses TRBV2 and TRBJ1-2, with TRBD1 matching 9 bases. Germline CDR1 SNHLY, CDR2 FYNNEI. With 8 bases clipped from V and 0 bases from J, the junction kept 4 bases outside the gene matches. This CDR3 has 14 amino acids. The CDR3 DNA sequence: TGTGCCAGCCGGACAGGGGTGACTAACTATGGCTACACCTTC. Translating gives CASRTGVTNYGYTF. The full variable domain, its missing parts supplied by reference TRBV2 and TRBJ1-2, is EPEVTQTPSHQVTQMGQEVILRCVPISNHLYFYWYRQILGQKVEFLVSFYNNEISEKSEIFDDQFSVERPDGSNFTLKIRSTKLEDSAMYFCASRTGVTNYGYTFGSGTRLTVV.

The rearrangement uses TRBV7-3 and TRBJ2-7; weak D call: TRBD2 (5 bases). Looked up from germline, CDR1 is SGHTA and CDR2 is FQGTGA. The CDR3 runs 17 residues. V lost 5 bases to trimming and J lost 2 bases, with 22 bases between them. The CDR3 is CASSPSTVGSLTYEQYF. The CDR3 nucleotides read TGTGCCAGCAGCCCCTCAACTGTAGGGAGTTTAACCTACGAGCAGTACTTC.